These 20 T cell receptor beta chains share one sample of origin, sequenced in a study of CD8+ T cells in alopecia areata. The treatment denotes: oral pan-JAK inhibitor, 5-10 mg twice daily. In each case, RNA was isolated and then reverse transcribed into cDNA as the sequencing template. Assay used: immunoSEQ multiplex PCR; TCRdb lists only in-frame clones, some missing. Here the sample spans roughly 120,000 clones, roughly 58% being singletons. The material sequenced was CD8+ T cells sorted from blood, taken at week 4, from a patient treated with tofacitinib. The receptors come from a human donor with alopecia areata.

V and J are TRBV7-9 and TRBJ1-1; 11 nucleotides agree with TRBD1. Losses at the gene ends were 5 bases for V and 5 bases for J; bases not matched to a gene: 4. This CDR3 contains 14 residues. Germline V gene lookup returns CDR1 SEHNR and CDR2 FQNEAQ (reference sequence). The CDR3 DNA follows: TGTGCCAGCAGCCTGGGACAGGGGGAGACTGAAGCTTTCTTT. As protein: CASSLGQGETEAFF.

This clone was seen a handful of times. The chain employs TRBV28 and TRBJ1-1; weak D call: TRBD1 (5 bases). Germline V CDR1 and CDR2: MDHEN, SYDVKM. V lost 6 bases and J lost 1, with 18 bases in between. The CDR3 runs 16 residues. The CDR3 here is CASSLGTAAWNTEAFF. The CDR3 DNA reads as TGTGCCAGCAGCCTCGGGACCGCGGCTTGGAACACTGAAGCTTTCTTT. Full variable domain (outside the CDR3, taken from reference TRBV28 and TRBJ1-1): DVKVTQSSRYLVKRTGEKVFLECVQDMDHENMFWYRQDPGLGLRLIYFSYDVKMKEKGDIPEGYSVSREKKERFSLILESASTNQTSMYLCASSLGTAAWNTEAFFGQGTRLTVV.

This chain connects TRBV4-3 to TRBJ2-3; 7 bases fit TRBD2. Germline CDR1 LGHNA, CDR2 YSLEER. J lost 1 base, V lost 4 bases, and 8 bases had no gene match. There are 16 residues in the CDR3. CDR3 sequence (DNA): TGCGCCAGCAGCCTTAAGGCGGGGGAGGGCACAGATACGCAGTATTTT. Translation gives CASSLKAGEGTDTQYF.

The J gene is TRBJ2-6, the V gene TRBV7-9, with D unresolved. This CDR3 is 17 amino acids long. CDR1 and CDR2 from the germline V gene are SEHNR and FQNEAQ (reference sequence). Trimming stripped 1 base from V and 0 bases from J, with 10 bases between. CDR3 nucleotides: TGTGCCAGCAGCTTAGGGCAGATTGTCTCTGGGGCCAACGTCCTGACTTTC. Its translation: CASSLGQIVSGANVLTF.

This clone came up a few times. The genes are TRBV29-1 and TRBJ1-2; TRBD1 is a possible D gene (6 bases). V lost 6 bases and J 3 bases, leaving 14 bases between the germline ends. The CDR3 contains 13 residues. In germline, CDR1 is SQVTM, CDR2 ANQGSEA. In nucleotides, the CDR3 is TGCAGCGTCGTGTCGGGGGGCGACTATGGCTACACCTTC. It yields the protein CSVVSGGDYGYTF.

CDR3 in amino acids: CASRLRGVGMNTEAFF. DNA for the CDR3: TGTGCCAGCAGATTGCGGGGGGTCGGGATGAACACTGAAGCTTTCTTT. The V gene is TRBV2, the J gene TRBJ1-1, with D maybe TRBD1 (5 bases). The CDR3 has 16 residues. Trimming removed 6 bases at V and 0 bases at J, with 17 bases between. Germline CDR1 SNHLY, CDR2 FYNNEI.

The chain is built from TRBV29-1 and TRBJ1-2, with D perhaps matching TRBD1 (5 bases). V gave up 1 base and J gave up 6 bases, with 12 bases separating them. The CDR3 consists of 13 residues. The V gene's germline CDR1 is SQVTM and CDR2 ANQGSEA. CDR3 coding DNA: TGCAGCGTTGAAGCGTCAGGGACGAATGGCTACACCTTC. It is translated as CSVEASGTNGYTF.

This clone was observed a few times. The chain links TRBV14 to TRBJ2-7, with 7 bases aligning to TRBD1. CDR1 SGHDN and CDR2 FVKESK come from the germline V gene. V was clipped by 4 bases and J by 5 bases; unmatched bases: 8. This CDR3 has 14 amino acids. The CDR3, as DNA: TGTGCCAGCAGCCCGACAGGGAGTGAGGACGAGCAGTACTTC. Protein sequence: CASSPTGSEDEQYF.

The CDR3 nucleotides read TGTGCCTGGAGTAGGAGGACAGGTCGCCACTATGGCTACACCTTC. It encodes CAWSRRTGRHYGYTF. The rearrangement uses TRBV30 and TRBJ1-2; 7 positions agree with TRBD1. CDR3 length equals 15 residues. V lost 2 bases, J lost 3 bases, and 9 bases stayed unmatched. Germline-derived CDR1 and CDR2 are GTSNPN and SVGIG (reference sequence).

The rearrangement joins TRBV5-1 to TRBJ2-7; the D is unclear. Trimming left V 4 bases short and J 2 bases short, with 7 bases between. Per germline, CDR1 SGHRS and CDR2 YFSETQ. CDR3 length: 12 residues. Written as DNA, the CDR3 is TGCGCCAGCAGCCCTTCGACCTACGAGCAGTACTTC. Protein product: CASSPSTYEQYF.

The V call is TRBV11-2, the J call TRBJ2-5; D gene ambiguous. The germline V gene encodes CDR1 SGHAT and CDR2 FQNNGV. The V end lost 6 bases, the J end lost 5 bases, and 10 bases lay between the germline ends. The CDR3 length is 12 residues. The DNA of the CDR3 is TGTGCCAGCAGGGTCCCCGGGGAGACCCAGTACTTC. Protein: CASRVPGETQYF.

The chain has TRBV5-1 and TRBJ2-1; D gene ambiguous. The V and J ends lost 0 bases and 5 bases respectively, with 15 bases between them. The CDR3 has 16 residues. The germline V gene has CDR1 SGHRS and CDR2 YFSETQ. Here the CDR3 reads CASSLEVPVSHNEQFF. The CDR3 DNA follows: TGCGCCAGCAGCTTGGAGGTACCTGTAAGCCACAATGAGCAGTTCTTC.

The J gene is TRBJ2-1, the V gene TRBV5-1; tentatively, D is TRBD2 (6 bases). The CDR3 consists of 15 residues. Trimming removed 2 bases from V and 8 bases from J, with 17 bases in between. Looked up from germline, CDR1 is SGHRS and CDR2 is YFSETQ. CDR3 DNA sequence: TGCGCCAGCAGCTTAACCGGGACTTTGGGGGATGAGCAGTTCTTC. Translation: CASSLTGTLGDEQFF.

V usage is TRBV7-6 and J usage is TRBJ1-1, with D hard to call. This CDR3 region has 13 residues. CDR1 and CDR2 (germline): SGHVS, FNYEAQ. Trimming stripped 5 bases from V and 0 bases from J, with 7 bases between. The chain's CDR3 is CASSTLMNTEAFF. In DNA, the CDR3 is TGTGCCAGCAGCACTCTGATGAACACTGAAGCTTTCTTT.

This clone was counted a few times. Other DNA sequences in the same sample also yield this CDR3. The genes are TRBV2 and TRBJ2-7, with 10 positions matching TRBD1. Germline CDR1 reads SNHLY; CDR2 reads FYNNEI. The trim removed 6 bases at V and 5 bases at J, leaving 7 bases unmatched. This CDR3 spans 14 amino acids. The CDR3 bases are TGTGCCAGCAGGCCGGGACAGGGGCCGCACGAGCAGTACTTC. Protein: CASRPGQGPHEQYF.

CDR3 nucleotide sequence: TGCGCCAGCAGCCCTATCCCTACGGGTCAGACCCAGTACTTC. Protein sequence: CASSPIPTGQTQYF. The chain carries TRBV5-1 and TRBJ2-5; D is unclear. This CDR3 region has 14 residues. The germline V gene encodes CDR1 SGHRS and CDR2 YFSETQ. V shed 4 bases and J shed 6 bases, with 16 bases lying between them.

The chain carries TRBV7-9 and TRBJ2-1; D gene ambiguous. The V end was cut by 5 bases, the J end by 9 bases, with 17 bases between. Per the germline V gene, CDR1 is SEHNR and CDR2 is FQNEAQ (reference sequence). The CDR3 extends over 14 amino acids. CDR3 sequence reads: CASSELGELGEQFF. Written as DNA, the CDR3 is TGTGCCAGCAGCGAATTAGGAGAGCTCGGTGAGCAGTTCTTC.

V gene TRBV4-3 combines with J gene TRBJ1-5; no definite D call. Germline lookup yields CDR1 LGHNA and CDR2 YSLEER. V was cut by 2 bases and J by 1 base, with 9 bases left in between. The CDR3 covers 15 residues. The CDR3: CASSQWAASNQPQHF. The DNA for the CDR3 is TGCGCCAGCAGCCAATGGGCTGCGAGCAATCAGCCCCAGCATTTT.

V and J are TRBV15 and TRBJ2-5; D may be TRBD2 (5 bases). This CDR3 is 16 amino acids long. V lost 0 bases to trimming and J lost 1 base, with 12 bases between them. Germline V gene sequence: CDR1 LNHNV, CDR2 YYDKDF (reference sequence). The CDR3 DNA reads TGTGCCACCAGCAGAGATCCGGGATCGGCCCAAGAGACCCAGTACTTC. Translating gives CATSRDPGSAQETQYF.

The chain links TRBV29-1 to TRBJ1-2, with 7 bases aligning to TRBD1. Germline V gene data show CDR1 as SQVTM and CDR2 as ANQGSEA. The CDR3 has 13 amino acids. Unmatched junction bases numbered 11, after V lost 7 bases and J lost 6 bases. The CDR3 loop is CSGQGWAEDGYTF. The CDR3 nucleotides read TGCAGCGGACAGGGTTGGGCAGAGGATGGCTACACCTTC.